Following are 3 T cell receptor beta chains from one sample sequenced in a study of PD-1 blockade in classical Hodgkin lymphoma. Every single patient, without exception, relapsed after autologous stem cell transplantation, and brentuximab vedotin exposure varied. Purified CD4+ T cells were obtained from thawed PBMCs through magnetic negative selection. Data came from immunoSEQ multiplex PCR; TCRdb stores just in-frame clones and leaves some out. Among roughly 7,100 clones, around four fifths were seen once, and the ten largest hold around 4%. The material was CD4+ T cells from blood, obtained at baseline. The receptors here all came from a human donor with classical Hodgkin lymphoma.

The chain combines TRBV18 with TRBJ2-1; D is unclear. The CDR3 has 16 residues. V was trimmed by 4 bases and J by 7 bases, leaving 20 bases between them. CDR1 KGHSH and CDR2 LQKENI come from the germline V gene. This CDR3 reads CASSQLPLGQTNEQFF. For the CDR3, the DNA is TGTGCCAGCTCACAACTGCCCCTAGGCCAGACGAATGAGCAGTTCTTC.

This CDR3 reads CSVEAGLAGGREQYF. CDR3 DNA: TGCAGCGTTGAAGCGGGACTAGCGGGAGGGCGGGAGCAGTACTTC. This sequence joins TRBV29-1 and TRBJ2-7; 16 positions match TRBD2. The CDR3 consists of 15 residues. V was pared by 1 base and J by 7 bases, with 4 bases of the junction left unmatched. CDR1 and CDR2 from the germline V gene are SQVTM and ANQGSEA.

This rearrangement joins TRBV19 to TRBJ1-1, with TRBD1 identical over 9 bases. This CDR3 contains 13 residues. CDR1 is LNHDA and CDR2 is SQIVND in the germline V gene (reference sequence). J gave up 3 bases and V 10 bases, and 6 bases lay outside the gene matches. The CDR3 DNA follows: TGTGCCACTGTTGACAGGGGGGACACTGAAGCTTTCTTT. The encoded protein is CATVDRGDTEAFF.